This TCR beta chain comes out of a study of cytomegalovirus exposure and HLA in healthy donors. At the level of the study: T cells numbering around 200 million yielded some 120 million unique TCR beta sequences in an earlier analysis. Study results and limitations: From TCR beta sequences, most subjects' HLA-A and HLA-B alleles were reportedly predicted accurately. The study listed about 150 cytomegalovirus-associated TCR beta chains. An assumption of roughly uniform sequencing depth across donors underlay the presence/absence analyses.

The PCR employed 60 Vbeta primers together with 13 Jbeta primers. Clones were sequenced by immunoSEQ multiplex PCR, and TCRdb holds only the in-frame ones, with some missing. The data hold approximately 110,000 clones, with 80% observed a single time. For this clone: Antigen unknown.

The CDR3 spans 16 residues. With V trimmed by 4 bases and J by 4 bases, 4 bases remained unmatched. Germline values: CDR1 LGHNA, CDR2 YSLEER. This sequence was found in a man aged 45 to 65 in good health and CMV-seronegative. The sample comprised PBMCs. The V gene is TRBV4-3, the J gene TRBJ2-3, with 14 bases matching TRBD2. The DNA of the CDR3 is TGCGCCAGCAGCCTTGGGACTAGCGGGAGTGCAGATACGCAGTATTTT. This codes for CASSLGTSGSADTQYF.